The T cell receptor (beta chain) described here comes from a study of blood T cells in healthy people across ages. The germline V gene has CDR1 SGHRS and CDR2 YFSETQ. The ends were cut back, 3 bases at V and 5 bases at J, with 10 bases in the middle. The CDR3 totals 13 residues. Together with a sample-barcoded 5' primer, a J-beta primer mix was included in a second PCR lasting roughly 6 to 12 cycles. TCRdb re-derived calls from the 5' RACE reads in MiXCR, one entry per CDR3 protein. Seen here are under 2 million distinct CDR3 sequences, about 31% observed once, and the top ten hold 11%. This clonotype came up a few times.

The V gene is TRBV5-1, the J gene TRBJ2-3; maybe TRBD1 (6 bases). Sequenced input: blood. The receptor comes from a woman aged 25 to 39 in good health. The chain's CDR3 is CASSWPGEDTQYF. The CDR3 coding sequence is TGCGCCAGCAGCTGGCCAGGGGAAGATACGCAGTATTTT.